The 5 T cell receptor beta chains reported below all come from one sample, sequenced in a study of shared clonotypes between healthy human individuals. Sequenced by immunoSEQ multiplex PCR; TCRdb stores in-frame clones only, minus some. This table has about 590,000 clones, roughly 95% appearing once. Cells designated naive CD8 were CD45RO-negative and were positively selected for CCR7, with terminally differentiated effector memory CD45RA+ cells excluded. Material for sequencing was naive CD8+ T cells sorted from blood. The receptors here all came from a woman younger than 45 in good health.

This clone was seen only once. V usage is TRBV19 and J usage is TRBJ1-1, with D maybe TRBD1 (6 bases). Germline CDR1 and CDR2: LNHDA and SQIVND (reference sequence). With 1 base removed from V and 1 base from J, the gap between germline ends came to 10 bases. The CDR3 consists of 15 residues. The CDR3 sequence: CASSIVGHWNTEAFF. The CDR3, as DNA: TGTGCCAGTAGTATAGTGGGACACTGGAACACTGAAGCTTTCTTT.

The chain joins TRBV19 to TRBJ1-3; 8 positions agree with TRBD1. The J segment lost 0 bases and the V segment lost 5 bases, leaving 3 bases of the junction unmatched. CDR1 and CDR2 (germline): LNHDA, SQIVND (reference sequence). This CDR3 is built from 15 residues. The CDR3 DNA sequence: TGTGCCAGTAGTGAGACAGGGGCCTCTGGAAACACCATATATTTT. It specifies CASSETGASGNTIYF.

The chain joins TRBV28 to TRBJ1-2; TRBD1 matches 7 bases. CDR1 is MDHEN, CDR2 SYDVKM, per germline. This CDR3 has 11 residues. J was trimmed by 6 bases and V by 10 bases; bases with no gene match: 5. The chain's CDR3 is CAISRGDGYTF. CDR3 nucleotides: TGTGCCATTTCCAGGGGGGATGGCTACACCTTC.

The J gene is TRBJ1-5, the V gene TRBV19, with a weak D call TRBD1 (5 bases). The germline V gene has CDR1 LNHDA and CDR2 SQIVND (reference sequence). This CDR3 has 14 residues. Trimming removed 5 bases at V and 5 bases at J, with 13 bases between. The CDR3 sequence: CASSPKRGDQPQHF. Here the CDR3 DNA reads TGTGCCAGTAGTCCCAAGCGGGGGGATCAGCCCCAGCATTTT.

The V call is TRBV6-5, the J call TRBJ1-2; TRBD1 aligns across 11 bases. The CDR3 is 15 amino acids. J lost 6 bases, V lost 5 bases, and 8 bases had no gene match. Germline V gene sequence: CDR1 MNHEY, CDR2 SVGAGI. CDR3 sequence reads: CASSSRDRGVNGYTF. In DNA form, the CDR3 reads TGTGCCAGCAGTAGCCGGGACAGGGGGGTTAATGGCTACACCTTC.